The 2 T cell receptor beta chains below come from one sample, sequenced in a study of T cell clonotyping in hematopoietic cell transplantation (dated by TCRdb to the early 2020s). To prepare the library, the immunoSEQ multiplex PCR assay was applied. The table comes from immuneACCESS by way of TCRdb, which keeps in-frame sequences with V and J called. Part of the clones is missing from these tables; in studies checked, under half for an unresolved V gene and the rest for unknown reasons. This sample lists roughly 42,000 clones; 90% to 95% were detected once. Roughly 0.85% of the sample rests with the top ten. Sequencing was performed on peripheral blood mononuclear cells. The receptors here all came from a woman aged 45-60 years in good health. Some clones in this sample may be carry-over from other donors' samples.

The chain links TRBV7-9 to TRBJ1-3; D perhaps matches TRBD1 (5 bases). The CDR3 length is 16 residues. V was trimmed by 5 bases and J by 7 bases, leaving 21 bases between them. CDR1 is SEHNR and CDR2 is FQNEAQ in the germline V gene (reference sequence). CDR3 sequence: CASSPRGLPRGNTIYF. The DNA of the CDR3 is TGTGCCAGCAGCCCCCGGGGGTTACCCCGGGGGAACACCATATATTTT.

This chain joins TRBV7-3 and TRBJ2-3, with D maybe TRBD1 (5 bases). Germline V gene sequence: CDR1 SGHTA, CDR2 FQGTGA. The length of the CDR3 is 15 residues. The V and J ends lost 3 bases and 6 bases respectively, with 16 bases between them. This chain's CDR3 is CASSLYSGQPDTQYF. The DNA of the CDR3 is TGTGCCAGCAGCTTGTACTCAGGACAACCCGATACGCAGTATTTT.